This T cell receptor (beta chain) originates from a study of naive and memory T cell subsets. A UMI-containing oligonucleotide was joined by 3' ligation to the TCR cDNA template. The table lists this clonotype with a few counts. Ligated cDNA underwent four rounds of PCR with nested alpha and beta constant region primers and SP2. TCRdb reprocessed the UMI-ligation and nested PCR reads via MiXCR and lists one record per CDR3 protein. The sample consists of some 26,000 distinct CDR3 sequences, around 5.3% of them appearing once. Germline assignment: CDR1 MGHDK and CDR2 SYGVNS. The CDR3 contains 13 residues. The germline V and J ends were trimmed by 1 base and 6 bases, with 8 bases remaining between them.

The sequence came from an adult in good health. The chain joins TRBV25-1 to TRBJ2-3; D not resolved. Sequenced sample: blood. The chain's CDR3 is CASSESPTDTQYF. CDR3 nucleotides: TGTGCCAGCAGTGAATCCCCCACGGATACGCAGTATTTT.